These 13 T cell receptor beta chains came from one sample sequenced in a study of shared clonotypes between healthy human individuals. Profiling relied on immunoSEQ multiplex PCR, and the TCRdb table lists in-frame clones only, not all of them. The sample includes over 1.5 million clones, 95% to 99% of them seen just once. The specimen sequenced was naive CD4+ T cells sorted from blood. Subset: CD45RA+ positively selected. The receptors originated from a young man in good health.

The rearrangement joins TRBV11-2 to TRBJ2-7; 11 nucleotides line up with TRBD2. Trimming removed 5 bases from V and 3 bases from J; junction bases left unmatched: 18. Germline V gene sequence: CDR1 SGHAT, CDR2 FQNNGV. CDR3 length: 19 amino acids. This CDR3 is CASSPRPTFSGRANYEQYF. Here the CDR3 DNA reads TGTGCCAGCAGCCCTAGGCCCACCTTTAGCGGGAGGGCCAACTACGAGCAGTACTTC.

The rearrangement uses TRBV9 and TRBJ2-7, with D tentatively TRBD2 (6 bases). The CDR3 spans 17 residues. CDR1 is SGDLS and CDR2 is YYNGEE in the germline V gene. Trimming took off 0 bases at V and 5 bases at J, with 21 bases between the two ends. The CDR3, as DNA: TGTGCCAGCAGCGTAGGTGGGAGGACTACCCTCCTAAACGAGCAGTACTTC. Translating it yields CASSVGGRTTLLNEQYF.

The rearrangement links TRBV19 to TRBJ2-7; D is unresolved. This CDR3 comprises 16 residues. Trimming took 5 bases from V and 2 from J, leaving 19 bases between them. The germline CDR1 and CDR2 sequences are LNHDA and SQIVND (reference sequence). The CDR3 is CASSSYSVGSTYEQYF. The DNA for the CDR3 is TGTGCCAGTAGTTCTTATTCGGTGGGCAGTACCTACGAGCAGTACTTC.

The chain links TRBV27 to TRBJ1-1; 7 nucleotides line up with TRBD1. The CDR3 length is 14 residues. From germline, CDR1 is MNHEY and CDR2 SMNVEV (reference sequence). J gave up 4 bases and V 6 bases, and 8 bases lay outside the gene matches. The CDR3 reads CASRKTGDSTEAFF. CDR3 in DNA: TGTGCCAGCAGAAAAACAGGGGACTCCACTGAAGCTTTCTTT.

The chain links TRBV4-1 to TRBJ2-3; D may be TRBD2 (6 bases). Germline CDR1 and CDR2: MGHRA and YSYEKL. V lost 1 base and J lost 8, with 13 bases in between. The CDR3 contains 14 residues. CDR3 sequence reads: CASSQVRGGSTQYF. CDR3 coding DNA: TGCGCCAGCAGCCAAGTCCGGGGAGGAAGTACGCAGTATTTT.

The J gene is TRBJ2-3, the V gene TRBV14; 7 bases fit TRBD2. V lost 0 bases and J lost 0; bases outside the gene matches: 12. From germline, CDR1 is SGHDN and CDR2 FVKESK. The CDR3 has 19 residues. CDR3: CASSQDPRRREKSTDTQYF. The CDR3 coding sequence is TGTGCCAGCAGCCAAGACCCCCGGCGGCGGGAGAAGAGCACAGATACGCAGTATTTT.

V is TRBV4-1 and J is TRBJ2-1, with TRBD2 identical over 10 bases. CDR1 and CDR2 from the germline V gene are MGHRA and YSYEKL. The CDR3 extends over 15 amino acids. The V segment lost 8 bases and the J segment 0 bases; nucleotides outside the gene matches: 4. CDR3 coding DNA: TGCGCCAGCGAAGCGGGAGGGAGCTCCTACAATGAGCAGTTCTTC. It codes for CASEAGGSSYNEQFF.

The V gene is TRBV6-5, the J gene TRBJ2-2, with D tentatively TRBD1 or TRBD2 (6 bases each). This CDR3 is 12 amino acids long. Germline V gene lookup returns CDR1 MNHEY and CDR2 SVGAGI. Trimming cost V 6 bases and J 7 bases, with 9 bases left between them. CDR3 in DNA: TGTGCCAGCAGCCGGGGGCACGGGGAGCTGTTTTTT. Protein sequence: CASSRGHGELFF.

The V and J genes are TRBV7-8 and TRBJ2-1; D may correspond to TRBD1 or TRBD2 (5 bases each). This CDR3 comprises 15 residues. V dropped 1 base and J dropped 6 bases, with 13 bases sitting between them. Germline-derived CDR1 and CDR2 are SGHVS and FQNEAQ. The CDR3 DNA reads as TGTGCCAGCAGCTTAGTAGGGACCCCAGCCAATGAGCAGTTCTTC. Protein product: CASSLVGTPANEQFF.

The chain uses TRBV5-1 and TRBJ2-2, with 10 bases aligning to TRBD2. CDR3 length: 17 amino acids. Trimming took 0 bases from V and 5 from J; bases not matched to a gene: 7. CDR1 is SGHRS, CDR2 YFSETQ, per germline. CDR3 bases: TGCGCCAGCAGCTTGGGTCCGACGGGACTAGCGACCGGGGAGCTGTTTTTT. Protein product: CASSLGPTGLATGELFF.

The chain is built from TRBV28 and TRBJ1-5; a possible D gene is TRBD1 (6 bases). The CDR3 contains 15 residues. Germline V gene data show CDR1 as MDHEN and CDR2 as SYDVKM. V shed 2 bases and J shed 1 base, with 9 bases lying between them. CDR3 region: CASSLQGKSNQPQHF. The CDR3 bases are TGTGCCAGCAGTTTACAGGGGAAAAGCAATCAGCCCCAGCATTTT.

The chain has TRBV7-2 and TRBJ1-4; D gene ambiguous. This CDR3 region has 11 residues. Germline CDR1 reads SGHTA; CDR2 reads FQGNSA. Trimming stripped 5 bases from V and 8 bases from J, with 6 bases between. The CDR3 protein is CASSPGEKLFF. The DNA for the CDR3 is TGTGCCAGCAGCCCTGGGGAAAAACTGTTTTTT.

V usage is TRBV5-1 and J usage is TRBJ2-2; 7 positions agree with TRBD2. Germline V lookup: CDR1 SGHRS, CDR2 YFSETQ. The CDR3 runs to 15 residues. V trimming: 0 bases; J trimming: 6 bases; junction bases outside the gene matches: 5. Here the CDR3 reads CASSLVAGAAGELFF. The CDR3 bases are TGCGCCAGCAGCTTGGTGGCGGGAGCGGCCGGGGAGCTGTTTTTT. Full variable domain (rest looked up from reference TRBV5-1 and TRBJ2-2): KAGVTQTPRYLIKTRGQQVTLSCSPISGHRSVSWYQQTPGQGLQFLFEYFSETQRNKGNFPGRFSGRQFSNSRSEMNVSTLELGDSALYLCASSLVAGAAGELFFGEGSRLTVL.